This TCR beta chain was identified in a study of T cell changes during pregnancy in multiple sclerosis. Repertoires were generated with immunoSEQ multiplex PCR, while TCRdb's copy carries only in-frame clones and drops some. The profile shows 50,000 or so clones, 75% to 90% of them singletons. V lost 6 bases, J lost 9 bases, and 5 bases stayed unmatched. The CDR3 runs to 12 residues. CDR1 LNHDA and CDR2 SQIVND come from the germline V gene (reference sequence). This TCR derives from a female donor with multiple sclerosis, enrolled in a pregnancy study. The specimen comprised CD8+ T cells from peripheral blood mononuclear cells, sampled in the second trimester of pregnancy. The chain carries TRBV19 and TRBJ1-5; TRBD1 aligns across 7 bases. CDR3 sequence (DNA): TGTGCCAGTAGCCCCTCAGGGGGGCCCCAGCATTTT. Protein: CASSPSGGPQHF.